This T cell receptor beta chain stems from a study of regulatory T cells in long-lasting Graves disease. This CDR3 has 15 residues. The germline V and J ends were trimmed by 4 bases and 6 bases, with 16 bases remaining between them. In germline, CDR1 is SNHLY, CDR2 FYNNEI. Arm-PCR of CDR3 regions and iRepertoire HTBI primers were used to build TCR beta libraries. TCRdb called the multiplex PCR reads again in MiXCR, with one record for every CDR3 protein. The sample records around 460,000 distinct CDR3 sequences, approximately 14% being singletons. Specified time point: newly diagnosed GD, antithyroid drugs for less than 3 months. Scientists built the TCR library using RNA that was extracted from PBMCs. These same records also appear under a second study, on T cells in Graves' hyperthyroidism and ophthalmopathy.

This receptor was obtained from a woman between 50 and 59 years old with Graves disease. Sequenced here: peripheral blood mononuclear cells (PBMCs), sampled at new diagnosis, from a patient treated with antithyroid drugs. This sequence joins TRBV2 and TRBJ2-4, with a tentative D call TRBD1 (6 bases). The CDR3 is CASSGGERGTNIQYF. In DNA, the CDR3 is TGTGCCAGCAGTGGAGGGGAGAGGGGGACAAACATTCAGTACTTC.